This T cell receptor (beta chain) was captured in a study of cytomegalovirus exposure and HLA in healthy donors. PCR involved 60 Vbeta and 13 Jbeta primers. In the source study's methods: There were about 88 million unique TCR beta chains by a later count, and 8.5 million to 14 million of them were shared. TCRdb keeps only in-frame clones here, not all; method: immunoSEQ multiplex PCR. That table furnishes V, J and clone size, whereas the DNA furnished D and trimming. This repertoire shows fewer than 120,000 clones, around 88% found once; its top ten account for about 1.8%. Germline CDR1 is MDHEN and CDR2 is SYDVKM. Between the trimmed V and J ends, which lost 3 bases and 6 bases, there was a span of 12 bases. The CDR3 has 14 residues.

The chain carries TRBV28 and TRBJ1-5; D possibly corresponds to TRBD1 (5 bases). Material: PBMCs. The clonotype originates from a man aged 35-49 years in good health and CMV-seronegative. The CDR3 sequence is CASSLGGWGQPQHF. In DNA form, the CDR3 reads TGTGCCAGCAGTTTGGGGGGATGGGGTCAGCCCCAGCATTTT. Drawing the rest from reference TRBV28 and TRBJ1-5, the complete variable domain is DVKVTQSSRYLVKRTGEKVFLECVQDMDHENMFWYRQDPGLGLRLIYFSYDVKMKEKGDIPEGYSVSREKKERFSLILESASTNQTSMYLCASSLGGWGQPQHFGDGTRLSIL.